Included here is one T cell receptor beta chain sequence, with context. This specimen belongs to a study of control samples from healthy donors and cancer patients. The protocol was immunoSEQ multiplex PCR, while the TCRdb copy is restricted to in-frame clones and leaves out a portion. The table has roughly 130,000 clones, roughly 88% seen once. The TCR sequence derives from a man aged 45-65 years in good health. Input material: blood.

The CDR3 here is CALQQGRSGNTIYF. DNA for the CDR3: TGTGCCTTACAACAGGGACGATCTGGAAACACCATATATTTT. J is TRBJ1-3 and V is TRBV30; possibly TRBD1 for D (6 bases). This CDR3 comprises 14 residues. The ends were cut back, 7 bases at V and 1 base at J, with 14 bases in the middle. Per the germline V gene, CDR1 is GTSNPN and CDR2 is SVGIG (reference sequence).